The sequence of this T cell receptor (beta chain) was determined in a study of cytomegalovirus exposure and HLA in healthy donors. Primers: 60 Vbeta forward and 13 Jbeta reverse. TCRdb's copy holds only in-frame clones and misses some; the assay was immunoSEQ multiplex PCR. The sample yields just over 150,000 clones, roughly 82% seen once. The germline gives CDR1 SGHTA, CDR2 FQGNSA. The V and J ends lost 4 bases and 4 bases respectively, with 19 bases between them. This CDR3 contains 16 residues. This clone occurred once. The TCR was taken from a woman aged 50 to 65 in good health and CMV-seropositive. The V and J genes are TRBV7-2 and TRBJ1-2; D unclear. The sequenced sample was PBMCs. The CDR3 nucleotides are TGTGCCAGCAGCTCCACAACACATCCCCCTAGCTATGGCTACACCTTC. Translating it yields CASSSTTHPPSYGYTF.